The clone carrying this TCR beta chain appeared once. Antigen unknown. This sample is part of a study of T cell responses to AZD1222 COVID-19 vaccine. Study results and caveats: Repertoires were sampled only after the peak T cell response. Among AZD1222 vaccinees, only 6 or 7 were seropositive at baseline. Within unmutated variant regions lay the reported targets of nearly half of spike-specific TCRs.

This table comes from immunoSEQ multiplex PCR, and its TCRdb copy is limited to in-frame clones, with some not included. The repertoire holds 70,000 to 90,000 clones, with over 75% as singletons. Trimming removed 3 bases at V and 3 bases at J, with 9 bases between. This CDR3 comprises 13 residues. Germline loops: CDR1 SGHAT, CDR2 FQNNGV. The chain combines TRBV11-2 with TRBJ2-7; a possible D gene is TRBD2 (6 bases). The specimen comprised peripheral blood, sampled 28 days after the second AZD1222 dose. The sequence was collected from an adult who received the AZD1222 COVID-19 vaccine. In DNA form, the CDR3 reads TGTGCCAGCAGCTTGACGGGGGACTACGAGCAGTACTTC. Residues: CASSLTGDYEQYF.